These T cell receptor beta chains were read from a single sample in a study of T cell responses to AZD1222 COVID-19 vaccine. Profiling relied on immunoSEQ multiplex PCR, and the TCRdb table lists in-frame clones only, not all of them. The sample shows about 180,000 clones, around nine tenths of them seen only once. This specimen was peripheral blood, taken 28 days after the second AZD1222 dose. The receptors come from an adult who received the AZD1222 COVID-19 vaccine. Both conserved end residues are part of each CDR3. Fields, in order: J gene, clone size, V gene, D gene, CDR3 protein, CDR3 DNA. D genes are given only for firm matches. Rows give clone size only sometimes, using once, few, many, or a class for an expanded clone.

j_call: TRBJ2-2
clone_size: .
v_call: TRBV7-9
d_call: .
cdr3_aa: CASSRGGSNTGELFF
cdr3_nt: TGTGCCAGCAGCCGTGGAGGGTCGAACACCGGGGAGCTGTTTTTT

j_call: TRBJ2-1
clone_size: .
v_call: TRBV11-2
d_call: .
cdr3_aa: CASSSLGGEQFF
cdr3_nt: TGTGCCAGCAGCAGTCTCGGGGGAGAGCAGTTCTTC

j_call: TRBJ2-3
clone_size: .
v_call: TRBV11-2
d_call: .
cdr3_aa: CASSFSTGSTDTQYF
cdr3_nt: TGTGCCAGCAGCTTCTCGACGGGGAGCACAGATACGCAGTATTTT

j_call: TRBJ1-5
clone_size: .
v_call: TRBV19
d_call: .
cdr3_aa: CASSRRGAGQPQHF
cdr3_nt: TGTGCCAGTAGTCGGCGGGGGGCGGGACAGCCCCAGCATTTT

j_call: TRBJ1-5
clone_size: .
v_call: TRBV28
d_call: TRBD1
cdr3_aa: CASRTDRVGNQPQHF
cdr3_nt: TGTGCCAGCAGAACCGACAGGGTCGGCAATCAGCCCCAGCATTTT

j_call: TRBJ1-3
clone_size: .
v_call: TRBV27
d_call: .
cdr3_aa: CASSPTGISGNTIYF
cdr3_nt: TGTGCCAGCAGTCCTACAGGGATCTCTGGAAACACCATATATTTT

j_call: TRBJ2-7
clone_size: .
v_call: TRBV28
d_call: TRBD1
cdr3_aa: CASTENRGRNEQYF
cdr3_nt: TGTGCCAGCACCGAGAACAGGGGGCGCAACGAGCAGTACTTC

j_call: TRBJ1-4
clone_size: .
v_call: TRBV18
d_call: .
cdr3_aa: CASSPDVATNEKLFF
cdr3_nt: TGTGCCAGCTCACCCGACGTTGCAACTAATGAAAAACTGTTTTTT

j_call: TRBJ1-1
clone_size: .
v_call: TRBV7-2
d_call: .
cdr3_aa: CASSFPALNTEAFF
cdr3_nt: TGTGCCAGCAGCTTTCCAGCTCTGAACACTGAAGCTTTCTTT

j_call: TRBJ2-3
clone_size: .
v_call: TRBV18
d_call: TRBD2
cdr3_aa: CASSLGLAGGPTDTQYF
cdr3_nt: TGTGCCAGCTCACTAGGCCTAGCGGGAGGACCCACAGATACGCAGTATTTT

j_call: TRBJ2-7
clone_size: .
v_call: TRBV18
d_call: TRBD1
cdr3_aa: CASSPAGGNSYEQYF
cdr3_nt: TGTGCCAGCTCACCGGCAGGGGGCAACTCCTACGAGCAGTACTTC

j_call: TRBJ2-1
clone_size: few
v_call: TRBV5-1
d_call: .
cdr3_aa: CASSLLYNEQFF
cdr3_nt: TGCGCCAGCAGCCTATTATACAATGAGCAGTTCTTC

j_call: TRBJ1-1
clone_size: .
v_call: TRBV5-6
d_call: .
cdr3_aa: CASSLGRTNTEAFF
cdr3_nt: TGTGCCAGCAGCTTGGGACGGACTAACACTGAAGCTTTCTTT

j_call: TRBJ1-1
clone_size: .
v_call: TRBV29-1
d_call: .
cdr3_aa: CSVGTTTPITEAFF
cdr3_nt: TGCAGCGTCGGGACGACGACCCCAATAACTGAAGCTTTCTTT

j_call: TRBJ2-7
clone_size: .
v_call: TRBV28
d_call: .
cdr3_aa: CASSFWDWDFESGFPREQYF
cdr3_nt: TGTGCCAGCAGTTTTTGGGACTGGGACTTCGAGAGCGGATTCCCTCGGGAGCAGTACTTC

j_call: TRBJ2-5
clone_size: .
v_call: TRBV20-1
d_call: TRBD2
cdr3_aa: CSASGRERGTQYF
cdr3_nt: TGCAGTGCTAGTGGGCGGGAGCGCGGGACCCAGTACTTC

j_call: TRBJ2-7
clone_size: .
v_call: TRBV3-1/TRBV3-2
d_call: .
cdr3_aa: CASSQGMGLRRYEQYF
cdr3_nt: TGTGCCAGCAGCCAAGGCATGGGGTTAAGGCGTTACGAGCAGTACTTC

j_call: TRBJ2-3
clone_size: .
v_call: TRBV28
d_call: .
cdr3_aa: CASSSGTSTDTQYF
cdr3_nt: TGTGCCAGCAGTTCCGGGACGTCCACAGATACGCAGTATTTT

j_call: TRBJ2-7
clone_size: .
v_call: TRBV6-5
d_call: .
cdr3_aa: CASSYSVVAESYEQYF
cdr3_nt: TGTGCCAGCAGTTACTCGGTGGTAGCGGAGTCCTACGAGCAGTACTTC

j_call: TRBJ2-1
clone_size: once
v_call: TRBV28
d_call: TRBD2
cdr3_aa: CASSLAGPYNEQFF
cdr3_nt: TGTGCCAGCAGTCTAGCGGGACCCTACAATGAGCAGTTCTTC

j_call: TRBJ2-1
clone_size: .
v_call: TRBV15
d_call: .
cdr3_aa: CATSRGDNTEQFF
cdr3_nt: TGTGCCACCAGCAGAGGAGACAACACCGAGCAGTTCTTC

j_call: TRBJ2-3
clone_size: .
v_call: TRBV7-2
d_call: TRBD1
cdr3_aa: CASSLGADRATDTQYF
cdr3_nt: TGTGCCAGCAGCTTAGGGGCGGACAGGGCCACAGATACGCAGTATTTT